These 12 T cell receptor beta chains originate from one sample sequenced in a study of control samples from healthy donors and cancer patients. Data came from immunoSEQ multiplex PCR; TCRdb stores just in-frame clones and leaves some out. The table records 110,000 to 150,000 clones, 70% to 90% of them present only once. Sequencing was performed on blood. The source is a woman aged 30 to 39 in good health.

The V call is TRBV2, the J call TRBJ1-4, with D maybe TRBD1 (6 bases). Germline CDR1 is SNHLY and CDR2 is FYNNEI. Trimming stripped 10 bases from V and 7 bases from J, with 16 bases between. The CDR3 loop spans 13 amino acids. CDR3 in amino acids: CATKQGNLEKLFF. DNA of the CDR3: TGTGCCACTAAACAGGGAAACCTTGAAAAACTGTTTTTT. The whole variable domain, filled in from reference TRBV2 and TRBJ1-4, reads EPEVTQTPSHQVTQMGQEVILRCVPISNHLYFYWYRQILGQKVEFLVSFYNNEISEKSEIFDDQFSVERPDGSNFTLKIRSTKLEDSAMYFCATKQGNLEKLFFGSGTQLSVL.

J is TRBJ1-6 and V is TRBV2; TRBD1 aligns across 11 bases. V lost 4 bases, J lost 8 bases, and 4 bases stayed unmatched. CDR1 is SNHLY, CDR2 FYNNEI, per germline. The CDR3 is 15 residues long. The CDR3 is CASSVGQGADSPLHF. As DNA, the CDR3 is TGTGCCAGCAGTGTAGGACAGGGGGCAGATTCACCCCTCCACTTT.

This clone has a handful of counts. J is TRBJ2-6 and V is TRBV5-1, with D possibly matching TRBD1 (6 bases). This CDR3 has 18 residues. Per the germline V gene, CDR1 is SGHRS and CDR2 is YFSETQ. V lost 0 bases and J lost 0, with 13 bases in between. The CDR3 sequence is CASSLEGTPYSGANVLTF. The CDR3 DNA reads TGCGCCAGCAGCTTGGAAGGGACACCTTACTCTGGGGCCAACGTCCTGACTTTC.

This sequence joins TRBV7-2 and TRBJ2-1; TRBD2 matches at 13 bases. The V segment lost 4 bases and the J segment 7 bases; nucleotides outside the gene matches: 4. The germline V gene has CDR1 SGHTA and CDR2 FQGNSA. This CDR3 is 15 amino acids long. CDR3 nucleotides: TGTGCCAGCAGCTCGACTAGCGGGAGGAAAAATGAGCAGTTCTTC. This sequence encodes CASSSTSGRKNEQFF. The variable domain in full, completed from reference TRBV7-2 and TRBJ2-1, reads GAGVSQSPSNKVTEKGKDVELRCDPISGHTALYWYRQSLGQGLEFLIYFQGNSAPDKSGLPSDRFSAERTGGSVSTLTIQRTQQEDSAVYLCASSSTSGRKNEQFFGPGTRLTVL.

The V gene is TRBV10-3, the J gene TRBJ2-7; 7 bases are shared with TRBD2. The ends lost 6 bases at V and 1 base at J; junction bases unmatched: 9. The CDR3 spans 15 residues. CDR1 and CDR2 from the germline V gene are ENHRY and SYGVKD. The CDR3 loop is CAIRPGEGRSYEQYF. CDR3 bases: TGTGCCATCAGACCCGGGGAGGGACGGTCCTACGAGCAGTACTTC.

The chain employs TRBV5-6 and TRBJ1-4, with D tentatively TRBD1 (6 bases). With 4 bases removed from V and 7 bases from J, the gap between germline ends came to 17 bases. CDR3 size: 15 residues. From germline, CDR1 is SGHDT and CDR2 YYEEEE. CDR3 DNA: TGTGCCAGCAGCATCTTACAGGGAGGGGGTGAAAAACTGTTTTTT. Translating it yields CASSILQGGGEKLFF.

This chain uses TRBV30 with TRBJ1-1; no clear D. Germline assignment: CDR1 GTSNPN and CDR2 SVGIG (reference sequence). The CDR3 spans 13 residues. The V end was cut by 3 bases, the J end by 1 base, with 9 bases between. The CDR3 loop is CAWRVDQNTEAFF. The CDR3 DNA reads as TGTGCCTGGAGGGTGGACCAGAACACTGAAGCTTTCTTT.

The rearrangement links TRBV10-2 to TRBJ1-1, with TRBD1 as a possible D gene (6 bases). V shed 3 bases and J shed 1 base, with 12 bases lying between them. The CDR3 is made up of 15 amino acids. CDR1 and CDR2 (germline): WSHSY, SAAADI. CDR3 coding DNA: TGCGCCAGCAGTGAACGGGGGGGCAAGAACACTGAAGCTTTCTTT. As protein: CASSERGGKNTEAFF.

This sequence joins TRBV7-2 and TRBJ1-2; D call uncertain. CDR3 size: 12 residues. V lost 0 bases and J 3 bases, leaving 2 bases between the germline ends. The germline V gene has CDR1 SGHTA and CDR2 FQGNSA. The CDR3 nucleotides read TGTGCCAGCAGCTTAGCAGACTATGGCTACACCTTC. Translation gives CASSLADYGYTF.

CDR3 residues: CASSGGTVGIYTF. Written as DNA, the CDR3 is TGTGCCAGCAGTGGGGGAACAGTGGGGATCTACACCTTC. The chain combines TRBV2 with TRBJ1-2; D gene unclear. CDR3 size: 13 residues. Germline values: CDR1 SNHLY, CDR2 FYNNEI. Deletions cut 4 bases from V and 10 bases from J, with 16 bases between. Complete variable domain (other parts from reference TRBV2 and TRBJ1-2): EPEVTQTPSHQVTQMGQEVILRCVPISNHLYFYWYRQILGQKVEFLVSFYNNEISEKSEIFDDQFSVERPDGSNFTLKIRSTKLEDSAMYFCASSGGTVGIYTFGSGTRLTVV.

This sequence joins TRBV25-1 and TRBJ2-1; 7 bases align to TRBD1. V lost 1 base to trimming and J lost 5 bases; unmatched junction nucleotides: 11. The CDR3 has 17 residues. Per germline, CDR1 MGHDK and CDR2 SYGVNS. As DNA, the CDR3 is TGTGCCAGCAGTGAATCTGTACGGACAGGAACTAACAATGAGCAGTTCTTC. This codes for CASSESVRTGTNNEQFF.

The chain couples TRBV28 to TRBJ1-2, with D unresolved. The CDR3 totals 18 residues. The V end was cut by 6 bases, the J end by 1 base, with 24 bases between. The germline V gene encodes CDR1 MDHEN and CDR2 SYDVKM. CDR3 bases: TGTGCCAGCAGCTCCGTGGGGAGTTGGGCCGTCTTTAACTATGGCTACACCTTC. This encodes CASSSVGSWAVFNYGYTF.